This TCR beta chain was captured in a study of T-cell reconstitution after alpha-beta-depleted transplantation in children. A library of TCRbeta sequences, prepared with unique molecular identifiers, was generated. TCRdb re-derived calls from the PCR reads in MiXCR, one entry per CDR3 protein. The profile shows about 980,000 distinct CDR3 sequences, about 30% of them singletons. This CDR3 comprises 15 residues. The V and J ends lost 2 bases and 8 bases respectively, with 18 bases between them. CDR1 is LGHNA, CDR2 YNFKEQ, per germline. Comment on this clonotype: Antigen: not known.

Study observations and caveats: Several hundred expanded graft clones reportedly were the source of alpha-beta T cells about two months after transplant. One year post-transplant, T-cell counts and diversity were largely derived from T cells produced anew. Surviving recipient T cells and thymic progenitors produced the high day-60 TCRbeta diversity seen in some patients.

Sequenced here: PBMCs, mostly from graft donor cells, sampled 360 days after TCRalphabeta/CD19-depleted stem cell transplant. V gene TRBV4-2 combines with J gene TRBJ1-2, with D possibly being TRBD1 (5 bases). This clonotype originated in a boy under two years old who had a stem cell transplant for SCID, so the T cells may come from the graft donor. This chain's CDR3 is CASSQRPGSPEGYTF. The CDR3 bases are TGTGCCAGCAGCCAACGCCCAGGGAGTCCGGAGGGCTACACCTTC.